The 14 T cell receptor beta chains listed next were all sequenced from one sample in a study of T-cell memory formation after mild COVID-19 (dated by TCRdb to the early 2020s). The method was 5' RACE. The sequencing machine was an Illumina NovaSeq 6000. TCRdb applied fastp at Q25 and MiXCR to the public reads, then kept only in-frame beta chains. Every entry covers one CDR3 protein and lists the most common genes and DNA from its rows. The sample profile shows a few hundred thousand distinct CDR3 sequences; around 15% of them were found once. Jointly, the top ten make up roughly 24% of the sample. The material sequenced was PBMCs or a T cell subset sorted from them (not recorded which). The receptors come from a man aged 18 to 29 who had mild COVID-19 (a few samples of this study predate the infection). The sample titles of this study are shuffled in the database, so cell type and time point are left out; the donor was told from shared clones.

This clonotype came up a few times. V gene TRBV7-2 combines with J gene TRBJ2-2, with no clear D. Trimming took off 3 bases at V and 4 bases at J, with 9 bases between the two ends. The CDR3 sequence is 14 residues long. CDR1 and CDR2 from the germline V gene are SGHTA and FQGNSA. The CDR3 region is CASSFRLSTGELFF. DNA for the CDR3: TGTGCCAGCAGCTTCCGGTTATCCACCGGGGAGCTGTTTTTT.

In its sample, this clonotype was seen once. The chain combines TRBV11-2 with TRBJ2-7; perhaps TRBD1 as D (5 bases). There are 13 residues in the CDR3. Germline V gene lookup returns CDR1 SGHAT and CDR2 FQNNGV. V lost 0 bases and J lost 6, with 9 bases in between. CDR3 amino acids: CASSLDRVAEQYV. CDR3 sequence (DNA): TGTGCCAGCAGCTTAGACAGGGTTGCCGAGCAGTACGTC.

This clonotype was counted only a few times. The chain combines TRBV5-1 with TRBJ1-4; D is possibly TRBD1 (5 bases). The CDR3 sequence is 14 residues long. V gave up 0 bases and J gave up 8 bases, with 11 bases separating them. Germline V gives CDR1 SGHRS, CDR2 YFSETQ. Here the CDR3 reads CASSLVGREEKLFF. Here the CDR3 DNA reads TGCGCCAGCAGCTTGGTGGGGCGAGAGGAAAAACTGTTTTTT.

The rearrangement joins TRBV10-3 to TRBJ2-1, with TRBD2 identical over 11 bases. V lost 6 bases and J lost 2; bases outside the gene matches: 6. The germline gives CDR1 ENHRY, CDR2 SYGVKD. The CDR3 length is 16 residues. CDR3 sequence reads: CAISNNSGGAYNEQFF. CDR3 bases: TGTGCCATCAGCAATAATAGCGGGGGGGCCTACAATGAGCAGTTCTTC.

As DNA, the CDR3 is TGTGCCAGCGAGAAGGGAAGTGAGCAGTTCTTC. This sequence encodes CASEKGSEQFF. The genes are TRBV9 and TRBJ2-1; D not resolved. V was clipped by 7 bases and J by 9 bases, with 11 bases between them. The CDR3 extends over 11 amino acids. Germline CDR1 is SGDLS and CDR2 is YYNGEE.

The V call is TRBV29-1, the J call TRBJ2-1; 8 bases are a match to TRBD1. This CDR3 region has 14 residues. CDR1 and CDR2 from the germline V gene are SQVTM and ANQGSEA. V dropped 5 bases and J dropped 3; count of bases not matched to a gene: 6. CDR3 loop: CSVLGQGLYNEQFF. The CDR3 bases are TGCAGCGTTCTAGGACAGGGCCTCTACAATGAGCAGTTCTTC.

This chain connects TRBV9 to TRBJ2-2; unclear D gene. Germline assignment: CDR1 SGDLS and CDR2 YYNGEE. V dropped 0 bases and J dropped 5 bases, with 5 bases sitting between them. The CDR3 length is 13 residues. CDR3 region: CASSVVGTGELFF. The CDR3 DNA is TGTGCCAGCAGCGTAGTAGGAACCGGGGAGCTGTTTTTT.

This clonotype was counted only a few times. The rearrangement links TRBV11-2 to TRBJ2-3, with 8 bases lining up with TRBD1. CDR3 size: 16 residues. V was pared by 5 bases and J by 4 bases, with 11 bases of the junction left unmatched. Germline-derived CDR1 and CDR2 are SGHAT and FQNNGV. CDR3 in amino acids: CASSLPGQGRADTQYF. The CDR3 DNA reads as TGTGCCAGCAGCCTCCCCGGACAGGGCCGCGCAGATACGCAGTATTTT.

This clonotype was counted between two and nine times. V and J are TRBV7-2 and TRBJ1-3; TRBD1 aligns across 7 bases. V gave up 0 bases and J gave up 0 bases; unmatched junction bases: 8. Germline assignment: CDR1 SGHTA and CDR2 FQGNSA. The CDR3 is 18 residues long. The CDR3 region has the DNA TGTGCCAGCAGCTTAGCGGGGCCGGGACAGAGCTCTGGAAACACCATATATTTT. Encoded protein: CASSLAGPGQSSGNTIYF. Together with reference TRBV7-2 and TRBJ1-3, the CDR3 gives the full variable domain: GAGVSQSPSNKVTEKGKDVELRCDPISGHTALYWYRQSLGQGLEFLIYFQGNSAPDKSGLPSDRFSAERTGGSVSTLTIQRTQQEDSAVYLCASSLAGPGQSSGNTIYFGEGSWLTVV.

There are many counts of this clonotype. This chain joins TRBV5-1 and TRBJ2-1; D is uncertain. The germline V gene encodes CDR1 SGHRS and CDR2 YFSETQ. Trimming shortened V by 5 bases and J by 9 bases, and 21 bases separated the two germline ends. This CDR3 region has 15 residues. DNA of the CDR3: TGCGCCAGCAGTATAATGATCGTATCGGGCGGTGAGCAGTTCTTC. This translates into CASSIMIVSGGEQFF.

The chain carries TRBV28 and TRBJ1-2; 7 nucleotides align to TRBD1. Unmatched junction bases numbered 7, after V lost 4 bases and J lost 8 bases. The CDR3 has 13 amino acids. Germline CDR1 and CDR2: MDHEN and SYDVKM. Here the CDR3 DNA reads TGTGCCAGCAGTTCCACAGGGGCCGGCGGCTACACCTTC. Its protein product is CASSSTGAGGYTF.

The V call is TRBV7-6, the J call TRBJ2-6; tentatively, D is TRBD1 (6 bases). Trimming stripped 3 bases from V and 0 bases from J, with 12 bases between. The germline CDR1 and CDR2 sequences are SGHVS and FNYEAQ. The CDR3 runs 17 residues. Here the CDR3 reads CASSFGQLSSGANVLTF. Here the CDR3 DNA reads TGTGCCAGCAGCTTCGGACAGCTGAGCTCTGGGGCCAACGTCCTGACTTTC.

The rearrangement joins TRBV24-1 to TRBJ2-5; 7 nucleotides match TRBD1. Germline loops: CDR1 KGHDR, CDR2 SFDVKD. Germline trimming cut 4 bases from V and 1 base from J; bases unmatched to any gene: 5. The CDR3 loop spans 15 amino acids. Here the CDR3 DNA reads TGTGCCACCAGTGACCTAGGGGGCCGCCAAGAGACCCAGTACTTC. It is translated as CATSDLGGRQETQYF.

This clonotype was detected ten times or more. V and J are TRBV5-1 and TRBJ2-1; D is perhaps TRBD2 (5 bases). The V gene's germline CDR1 is SGHRS and CDR2 YFSETQ. V lost 0 bases to trimming and J lost 6 bases, with 13 bases between them. The CDR3 has 15 amino acids. This chain's CDR3 is CASSLAVLASNEQFF. The CDR3 DNA reads as TGCGCCAGCAGCTTGGCCGTTCTAGCAAGCAATGAGCAGTTCTTC.